This entry describes one T cell receptor beta chain. Distinct nucleotide sequences in the sample also encode this CDR3. The CDR3 is 13 residues long. V trimming: 5 bases; J trimming: 2 bases; junction bases outside the gene matches: 2. Germline V gene lookup returns CDR1 MNHEY and CDR2 SVGAGI. This sample is part of a study of blood T cell repertoires in COVID-19. Profiling relied on immunoSEQ multiplex PCR, and the TCRdb table lists in-frame clones only, not all of them. The table includes over 350,000 clones, around 89% detected once. This clonotype was sampled from a woman younger than 35 who had recovered from COVID-19. This chain joins TRBV6-5 and TRBJ1-1; 7 bases are a match to TRBD1. Source material: PBMCs or T cells enriched from blood (not recorded which). The CDR3 protein is CASSRTGNTEAFF. The DNA of the CDR3 is TGTGCCAGCAGTCGGACAGGAAACACTGAAGCTTTCTTT.